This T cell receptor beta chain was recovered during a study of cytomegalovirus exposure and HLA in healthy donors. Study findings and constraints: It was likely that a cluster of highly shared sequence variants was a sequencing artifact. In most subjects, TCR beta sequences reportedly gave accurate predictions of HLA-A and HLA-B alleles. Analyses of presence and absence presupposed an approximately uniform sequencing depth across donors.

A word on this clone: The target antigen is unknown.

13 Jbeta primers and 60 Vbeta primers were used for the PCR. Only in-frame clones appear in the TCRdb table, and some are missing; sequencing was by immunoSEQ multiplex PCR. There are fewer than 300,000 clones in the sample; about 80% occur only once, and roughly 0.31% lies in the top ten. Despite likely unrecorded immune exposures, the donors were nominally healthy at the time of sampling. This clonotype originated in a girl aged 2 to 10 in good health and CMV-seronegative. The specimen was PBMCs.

The CDR3 region has the DNA TGTGCCAGCACCCTACGTCGGGGTCGGGGCAATCAGCCCCAGCATTTT. Amino acids: CASTLRRGRGNQPQHF. This chain links TRBV28 with TRBJ1-5; D uncertain. V gave up 7 bases and J gave up 2 bases, with 18 bases separating them. Germline CDR1 reads MDHEN; CDR2 reads SYDVKM. The CDR3 sequence is 16 residues long.